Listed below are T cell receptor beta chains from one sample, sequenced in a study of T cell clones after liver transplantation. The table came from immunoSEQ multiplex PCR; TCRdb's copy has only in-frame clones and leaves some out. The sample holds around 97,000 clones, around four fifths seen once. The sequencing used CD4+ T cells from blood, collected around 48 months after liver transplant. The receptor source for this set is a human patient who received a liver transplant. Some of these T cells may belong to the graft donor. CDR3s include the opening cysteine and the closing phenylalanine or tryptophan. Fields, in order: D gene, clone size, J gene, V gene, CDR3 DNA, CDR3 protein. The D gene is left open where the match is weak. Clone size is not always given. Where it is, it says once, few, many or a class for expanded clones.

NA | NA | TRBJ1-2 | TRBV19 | TGTGCCAGTAGTATAGACCCAAATAACTATGGCTACACCTTC | CASSIDPNNYGYTF
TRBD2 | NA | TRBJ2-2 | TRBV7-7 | TGTGCCAGCAGCCAGGGACTAGCTACCACCGGGGAGCTGTTTTTT | CASSQGLATTGELFF
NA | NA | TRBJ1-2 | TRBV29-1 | TGCAGCGTTGCGGGCTGGAACGAACAAAGTGGCTACACCTTC | CSVAGWNEQSGYTF
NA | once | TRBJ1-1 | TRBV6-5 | TGTGCCAGCAGGGGAGGGATTCGGTCGAACACTGAAGCTTTCTTT | CASRGGIRSNTEAFF
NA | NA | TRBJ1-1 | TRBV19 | TGTGCCAGTAGGCAGACAGGACCCCCGAACACTGAAGCTTTCTTT | CASRQTGPPNTEAFF
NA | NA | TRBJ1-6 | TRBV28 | TGTGCCAGCACCGAACGAGGTTTAAGAAATTCACCCCTCCACTTT | CASTERGLRNSPLHF
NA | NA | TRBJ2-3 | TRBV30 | TGTGCCTGGAGTGTACTAGGGGGGCAAACAGATACGCAGTATTTT | CAWSVLGGQTDTQYF
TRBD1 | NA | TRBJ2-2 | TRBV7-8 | TGTGCCAGCAGCAGCCGGGACAGGAACACCGGGGAGCTGTTTTTT | CASSSRDRNTGELFF
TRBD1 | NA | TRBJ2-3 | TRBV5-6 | TGTGCCAGCAGCATTGGACAGGGCACAGATACGCAGTATTTT | CASSIGQGTDTQYF
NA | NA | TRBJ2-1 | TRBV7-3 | TGTGCCAGCAGCCCCCGGGACTACAATGAGCAGTTCTTC | CASSPRDYNEQFF
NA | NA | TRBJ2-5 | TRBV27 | TGTGCCAGCAGTTCAAACCGGGGTGGGGAGACCCAGTACTTC | CASSSNRGGETQYF
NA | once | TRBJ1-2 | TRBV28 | TGTGCCAGCAGCTCCGCCTATGGCTACACCTTC | CASSSAYGYTF
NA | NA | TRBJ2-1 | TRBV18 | TGTGCCAGCTCACCTAGAAATGAGCAGTTCTTC | CASSPRNEQFF
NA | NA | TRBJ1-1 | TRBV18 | TGTGCCAGCTCACCACCGATCGCCGAGGGGACTGAAGCTTTCTTT | CASSPPIAEGTEAFF
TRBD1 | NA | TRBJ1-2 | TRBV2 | TGTGCCAGCAGCACCGCCGGGACAGGCTTCGACTACACCTTC | CASSTAGTGFDYTF
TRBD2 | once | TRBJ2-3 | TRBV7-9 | TGTGCCAGCAGTTCCCGGGGGACTAGCGGGAGGTACAAAACAGATACGCAGTATTTT | CASSSRGTSGRYKTDTQYF
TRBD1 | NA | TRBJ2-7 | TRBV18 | TGTGCCAGCTCTCCTCAAGGGGGGACAGGGGGCTCCTCCTACGAGCAGTACTTC | CASSPQGGTGGSSYEQYF
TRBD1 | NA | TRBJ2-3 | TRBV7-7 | TGTGCCAGCAGCACCAGTCCCGGGACAGGGGCAGATACGCAGTATTTT | CASSTSPGTGADTQYF
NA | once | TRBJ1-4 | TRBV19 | TGTGCCAGTACCCTCCATCCAAGGGGGGCTAATGAAAAACTGTTTTTT | CASTLHPRGANEKLFF
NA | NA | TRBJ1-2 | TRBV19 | TGTGCCAGTAGTACCTCCACAGGGAAATACTATGGCTACACCTTC | CASSTSTGKYYGYTF
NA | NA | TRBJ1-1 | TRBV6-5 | TGTGCCAGTCAAGGGGGGAGGATGAACACTGAAGCTTTCTTT | CASQGGRMNTEAFF
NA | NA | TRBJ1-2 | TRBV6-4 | NA | CASSSSTGYGYYGYTF
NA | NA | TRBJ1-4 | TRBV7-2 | TGTGCCAGCAGCTTAGAGCGGGGGCGGGCTAATGAAAAACTGTTTTTT | CASSLERGRANEKLFF
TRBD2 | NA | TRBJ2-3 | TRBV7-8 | TGTGCCAGCAGCCAGCCTAGCGGGAGGGATACGCAGTATTTT | CASSQPSGRDTQYF
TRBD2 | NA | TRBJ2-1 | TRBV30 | TGTGCCTGGAGGGATAGCGGGGGAAACTTCAATGAGCAGTTCTTC | CAWRDSGGNFNEQFF
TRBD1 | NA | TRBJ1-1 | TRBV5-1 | TGCGCCAGCAGCTCGGGACAGGGGGCAGGGAGAACTGAAGCTTTCTTT | CASSSGQGAGRTEAFF
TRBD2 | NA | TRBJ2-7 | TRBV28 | TGTGCCAGCAGTCCCACCGGGACTAGCGGGAGAGGCGAGCAGTACTTC | CASSPTGTSGRGEQYF
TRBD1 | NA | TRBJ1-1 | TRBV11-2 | TGTGCCAGCAGCGTAACAGGGGTATCGAACACTGAAGCTTTCTTT | CASSVTGVSNTEAFF
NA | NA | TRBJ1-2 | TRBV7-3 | TGTGCCAGCAGCTTAACCCCGGGGTTTGGCTACACCTTC | CASSLTPGFGYTF
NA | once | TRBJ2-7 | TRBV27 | TGTGCCAGCAGTTCTAGGCGGGTCAGCTCCTACGAGCAGTACTTC | CASSSRRVSSYEQYF
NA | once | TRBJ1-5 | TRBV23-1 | TGCGCCAGCAGTCAATCGATGGGGGCGAGGGGCAATCAGCCCCAGCATTTT | CASSQSMGARGNQPQHF
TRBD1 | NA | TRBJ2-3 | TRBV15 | TGTGCCACCAGCGGCTTTACCGGGACAGGGGCAGATACGCAGTATTTT | CATSGFTGTGADTQYF
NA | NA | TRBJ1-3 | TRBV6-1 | TGTGCCAGCAGACCGGGACGGCTCTCTGGAAACACCATATATTTT | CASRPGRLSGNTIYF
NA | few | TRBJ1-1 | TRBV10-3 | TGTGCCATCAGGCCAGGGGAGGGCACTGAAGCTTTCTTT | CAIRPGEGTEAFF
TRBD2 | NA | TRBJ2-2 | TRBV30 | TGTGCCTCCGATCATATAGCGGGAGGGCCCGGGGAGCTGTTTTTT | CASDHIAGGPGELFF
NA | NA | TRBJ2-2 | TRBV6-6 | TGTGCCAGCAGACGGGACCAAATCACCGGGGAGCTGTTTTTT | CASRRDQITGELFF
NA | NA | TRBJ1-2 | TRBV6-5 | TGTGCCAGCAGTTCCCCGGGGACTAATAACTATGGCTACACCTTC | CASSSPGTNNYGYTF
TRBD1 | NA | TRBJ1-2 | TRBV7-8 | TGTGCCAGCAGCTCTACAGGGGGCGCCTATGGCTACACCTTC | CASSSTGGAYGYTF
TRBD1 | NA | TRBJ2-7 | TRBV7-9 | TGTGCCAGCAGTATGCAACAGGGGGCCCACGAGCAGTACTTC | CASSMQQGAHEQYF
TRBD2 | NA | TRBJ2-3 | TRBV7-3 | TGTGCCAGCAGCTTTAGCGGGAGGGCCCCAGATACGCAGTATTTT | CASSFSGRAPDTQYF
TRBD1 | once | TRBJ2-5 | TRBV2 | TGTGCCAGCAGCCTTGGACAGGGGTTTGAGACCCAGTACTTC | CASSLGQGFETQYF
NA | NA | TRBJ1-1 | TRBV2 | TGTGCCAGCAAGGATGTGATTAGGAACACTGAAGCTTTCTTT | CASKDVIRNTEAFF
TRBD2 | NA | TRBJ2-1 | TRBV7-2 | TGTGCCAGCAGCCCTGGTAAACTAGCGGGGGATGGGCAGTTCTTC | CASSPGKLAGDGQFF
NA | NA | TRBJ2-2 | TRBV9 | TGTGCCAGCAGCGTAGAGTACGGGGAGCTGTTTTTT | CASSVEYGELFF
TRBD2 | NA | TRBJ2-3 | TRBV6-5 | TGTGCCAGCAGTTCCAGAACTAGCGGGGGAACAGATACGCAGTATTTT | CASSSRTSGGTDTQYF
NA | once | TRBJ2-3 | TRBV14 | TGTGCCAGCAGCCAAGATGTTGAGGGACTTATCTTAAATGGCGCAGATACGCAGTATTTT | CASSQDVEGLILNGADTQYF
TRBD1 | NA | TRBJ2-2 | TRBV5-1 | TGCGCCAGCGAACAGGGGGCGCACACCGGGGAGCTGTTTTTT | CASEQGAHTGELFF
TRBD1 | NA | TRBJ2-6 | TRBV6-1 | TGTGCCAGCAGAGGGACAGGGGATGGGGCCAACGTCCTGACTTTC | CASRGTGDGANVLTF
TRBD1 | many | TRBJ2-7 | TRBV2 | TGTGCCAGCAGGAGGGACAGGGGTCGCTACGAGCAGTACTTC | CASRRDRGRYEQYF
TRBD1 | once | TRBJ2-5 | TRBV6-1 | TGTGCCAGCACCAGGGGGTCAGGGAGAGAGACCCAGTACTTC | CASTRGSGRETQYF
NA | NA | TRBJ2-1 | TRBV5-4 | TGTGCCAGCAGCCTCACGGGGATCCATGAGCAGTTCTTC | CASSLTGIHEQFF
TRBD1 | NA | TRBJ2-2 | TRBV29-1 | TGCAGCTACGGACAGGGCCCTGGCGGGGAGCTGTTTTTT | CSYGQGPGGELFF
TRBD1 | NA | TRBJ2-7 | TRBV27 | TGTGCCAGCAGATCGACAGGGTCTTCCTACGAGCAGTACTTC | CASRSTGSSYEQYF
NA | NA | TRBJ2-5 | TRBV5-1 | TGCGCCAGCAGCTTAGAACAGGGTCTCGGAGAGACCCAGTACTTC | CASSLEQGLGETQYF
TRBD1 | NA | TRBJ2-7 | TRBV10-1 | TGCGCCAGCAGTGAAATACAGGGGGCAGAAAGGCAGTACTTC | CASSEIQGAERQYF